Presented here are 13 T cell receptor beta chains from one specimen sequenced in a study of cytomegalovirus exposure and HLA in healthy donors. Primers: 60 Vbeta forward and 13 Jbeta reverse. The protocol was immunoSEQ multiplex PCR, while the TCRdb copy is restricted to in-frame clones and leaves out a portion. This sample has about 100,000 clones, with roughly four fifths found just once. Sequencing was done on a sample of PBMCs. Every receptor here comes from a male donor in good health and CMV-seropositive.

The rearrangement links TRBV9 to TRBJ2-1; 12 bases agree with TRBD2. V shed 2 bases and J 2 bases; nucleotides not matched to a gene: 8. This CDR3 is 18 amino acids long. Germline CDR1 SGDLS, CDR2 YYNGEE. The CDR3, as DNA: TGTGCCAGCAGCGTCGGGACTAGCGGGCGCCCCCCCTACAATGAGCAGTTCTTC. It codes for CASSVGTSGRPPYNEQFF.

V gene TRBV11-2 combines with J gene TRBJ1-1, with unresolved D. V was pared by 0 bases and J by 5 bases, with 7 bases between. CDR3 size: 13 residues. The germline V gene encodes CDR1 SGHAT and CDR2 FQNNGV. CDR3 residues: CASSLERGTEAFF. CDR3 nucleotides: TGTGCCAGCAGCTTAGAACGAGGAACTGAAGCTTTCTTT.

The chain has TRBV4-2 and TRBJ2-5; D gene unclear. The length of the CDR3 is 15 residues. Germline loops: CDR1 LGHNA, CDR2 YNFKEQ. V was shortened by 0 bases and J by 3 bases, with 11 bases between the two germline ends. The CDR3 region has the DNA TGTGCCAGCAGCCAAGAGTTACTAACAAAAGAGACCCAGTACTTC. This encodes CASSQELLTKETQYF.

V gene TRBV6-6 combines with J gene TRBJ2-7; 9 bases agree with TRBD2. Germline V lookup: CDR1 MNHNY, CDR2 SVGAGI (reference sequence). The CDR3 runs to 14 residues. The trim removed 5 bases at V and 3 bases at J, leaving 5 bases unmatched. As DNA, the CDR3 is TGTGCCAGCAGTCTAGCGGGACTCCACTACGAGCAGTACTTC. Its protein is CASSLAGLHYEQYF.

The chain couples TRBV5-1 to TRBJ2-7; 7 bases are a match to TRBD1. V trimming: 0 bases; J trimming: 2 bases; junction bases outside the gene matches: 14. Germline V gives CDR1 SGHRS, CDR2 YFSETQ. This CDR3 spans 18 amino acids. CDR3 bases: TGCGCCAGCAGCTTGGCCCGCGCCGCCGGGACAGTGGCCTACGAGCAGTACTTC. This codes for CASSLARAAGTVAYEQYF.

The rearrangement uses TRBV4-2 and TRBJ2-1; 8 bases are shared with TRBD2. This CDR3 has 15 residues. V lost 0 bases, J lost 7 bases, and 5 bases stayed unmatched. CDR1 and CDR2 from the germline V gene are LGHNA and YNFKEQ. The DNA for the CDR3 is TGTGCCAGCAGCCAAGATCCGGGACTAGAGAATGAGCAGTTCTTC. Amino acids: CASSQDPGLENEQFF.

The chain is built from TRBV4-2 and TRBJ2-5; the D gene is possibly TRBD2 (6 bases). Germline CDR1 is LGHNA and CDR2 is YNFKEQ. The germline V and J ends were trimmed by 1 base and 3 bases, with 9 bases remaining between them. This CDR3 has 14 residues. The CDR3 nucleotides are TGTGCCAGCAGCCAAGGACTAGGAGAAGAGACCCAGTACTTC. This encodes CASSQGLGEETQYF.

This clone showed up just a few times. V usage is TRBV11-3 and J usage is TRBJ2-1, with a possible D match to TRBD2 (9 bases). Trimming left V 3 bases short and J 4 bases short, with 22 bases between. Germline CDR1 reads SGHNT; CDR2 reads YENEEA. CDR3 length: 18 residues. For the CDR3, the DNA is TGTGCCAGCAGCTTGGAACAGGGGGGGACTAGCAGTTACAATGAGCAGTTCTTC. Protein sequence: CASSLEQGGTSSYNEQFF.

Details on this clone: Compared with germline, one end of the junction differs, possibly owing to a read error. This chain's CDR3 is CASSLAEGTTIYF. The CDR3 DNA follows: TGCGCCAGCAGCTTGGCCGAGGGAACCACCATATATTTT. This sequence joins TRBV5-1 and TRBJ1-3, with unresolved D. Germline V lookup: CDR1 SGHRS, CDR2 YFSETQ. The CDR3 has 13 amino acids.

This rearrangement joins TRBV7-3 to TRBJ2-1, with D possibly TRBD2 on 6 matching bases. The CDR3 length is 14 residues. Trimming shortened V by 0 bases and J by 5 bases, and 8 bases separated the two germline ends. Germline CDR1 SGHTA, CDR2 FQGTGA. Here the CDR3 DNA reads TGTGCCAGCAGCTTAACGGGACTCAACAATGAGCAGTTCTTC. Translated, it gives CASSLTGLNNEQFF.

This chain links TRBV9 with TRBJ1-2; D is ambiguous. This CDR3 region has 15 residues. Trimming stripped 2 bases from V and 4 bases from J, with 15 bases between. Germline loops: CDR1 SGDLS, CDR2 YYNGEE. CDR3 region: CASSVRTAGSYGYTF. CDR3 in DNA: TGTGCCAGCAGCGTCCGGACGGCGGGGAGCTATGGCTACACCTTC.

The J gene is TRBJ2-1, the V gene TRBV11-1; the match to TRBD2 covers 7 bases. The CDR3 covers 17 residues. The junction had 17 bases not matched to a gene; V was cut back by 5 bases and J by 7 bases. CDR1 is SGHAT and CDR2 is FQDESV in the germline V gene (reference sequence). The CDR3 nucleotides read TGTGCCAGCAGCCTCATGGTGGGAGGGCCGGGGAGAAATGAGCAGTTCTTC. Translation: CASSLMVGGPGRNEQFF.

This chain links TRBV7-8 with TRBJ1-5; 9 nucleotides match TRBD1. V shed 4 bases and J 1 base; nucleotides not matched to a gene: 11. Per germline, CDR1 SGHVS and CDR2 FQNEAQ. The CDR3 consists of 18 residues. The CDR3 region is CASSSTGDRVGSNQPQHF. CDR3 sequence (DNA): TGTGCCAGCAGCTCTACCGGGGACAGGGTGGGGAGCAATCAGCCCCAGCATTTT. Filled out from reference TRBV7-8 and TRBJ1-5, the complete variable domain reads GAGVSQSPRYKVAKRGQDVALRCDPISGHVSLFWYQQALGQGPEFLTYFQNEAQLDKSGLPSDRFFAERPEGSVSTLKIQRTQQEDSAVYLCASSSTGDRVGSNQPQHFGDGTRLSIL.